This note documents a single T cell receptor (beta chain) sequence. The data are from a study of blood T cells in healthy people across ages. Next came a second PCR, run for roughly 6 to 11 cycles, which used a sample-barcoded 5' primer along with a J-beta primer mix. Using its own MiXCR run on the 5' RACE reads, TCRdb lists one record per CDR3 protein. Here the sample spans around 320,000 distinct CDR3 sequences, around 29% being singletons. The ends were cut back, 11 bases at V and 2 bases at J, with 10 bases in the middle. The germline V gene has CDR1 SGHTA and CDR2 FQGNSA. There are 12 residues in the CDR3.

The genes are TRBV7-2 and TRBJ1-3, with D tentatively TRBD1 (6 bases). The clonotype originates from a woman in her 70s in good health. Sequenced input: blood. DNA for the CDR3: TGTGCCTTACAGGGTCCTGGAAACACCATATATTTT. Translation: CALQGPGNTIYF.